This TCR beta chain was identified during a study of PD-1 blockade in classical Hodgkin lymphoma (dated by TCRdb to 2018 to 2020). For the wider study: Nivolumab dosing was 3 mg/kg intravenously every 2 weeks, continuing until either disease progression or unacceptable toxicity. The study used TCR beta sequencing and CyTOF to define a peripheral blood immune signature of response to PD-1 blockade in classical Hodgkin lymphoma.

The Qiagen DNeasy kit was used to extract genomic DNA from unsorted PBMCs and from the negatively selected CD4+ and CD8+ fractions. TCR beta CDR3 regions were amplified by immunoSEQ multiplex PCR using primers annealing to V and J segments. A synthetic immune receptor repertoire was used to minimize amplification bias, and any remaining bias was removed computationally after sequencing. The authors' analysis ran thus. Custom Python scripts were used to quantify repertoire diversity as the Shannon entropy index. Unsorted, CD4+ and CD8+ repertoires were examined separately, except in combined analyses, for which CD4+ and CD8+ sequences were merged in silico. Clonal expansion was defined as at least a 2-fold frequency increase after treatment relative to C1D1, with a pseudocount of 0.5 for undetected baseline clones. Clones with 0 or 1 copy at C1D1 were classified as singleton clones, and clones with 2 or more copies were classified as non-singleton clones. Clones expanded in unsorted samples were assigned a CD4+, CD8+ or unknown annotation through matching of protein sequences in sorted samples from the same patient. Diversity changes from C1D1 to C4D1 were tested in paired samples using Wilcoxon tests. TCRdb limited this immuneACCESS table to in-frame rearrangements with V and J called. A share of clones is missing; checked studies link under half to unresolved V genes, and the rest is unexplained. V, J and clone size are those of that table, while D and trimming were read from the DNA. For this sample there are 50,000 to 75,000 clones; approximately 88% appear just once. The ten largest make up around 13% of the sample.

Overall results and qualifications from the work: The study covered only a single clinical trial cohort, and the causes of the repertoire differences, possibly disease activity or prior therapy, were still not defined. Patients starting nivolumab less than 1 year after ASCT had lower diversity and were excluded from later analyses to avoid confounding by immune reconstitution. By C4D1, a significant rise was seen in CD4+ TCR diversity but not in CD8+ TCR diversity (p=0.0027 vs p=0.16), and the rise was most apparent among complete responders (p=0.02). Trial patients with a complete response had baseline diversity similar to that of newly diagnosed patients, while partial responders and progressors had significantly lower diversity. Baseline TCR diversity was reported to be lower in newly diagnosed patients than in healthy donors, and even lower in relapsed/refractory patients.

The sample's time point label, in plain terms: cycle 1 day 1 (C1D1), immediately before nivolumab initiation. All trial patients had relapsed after autologous stem cell transplantation, with cohorts A, B and C differing in prior brentuximab vedotin exposure. The trial cohort was composed of 56 patients with relapsed/refractory classical Hodgkin lymphoma, for whom complete response, partial response or progressive disease was recorded as best overall response. In the multi-cohort phase II CheckMate 205 trial, trial patients received single-agent nivolumab. Best overall response was determined by an independent review committee according to the 2007 International Working Group response criteria. Trial PBMCs were collected just before the start of nivolumab (C1D1) and during therapy at cycle 2 day 1 and cycle 4 day 1. Peripheral blood was collected in 8 mL Vacutainer Cell Preparation Tubes, from which PBMCs were isolated by centrifugation and then cryopreserved.

For CDR1 and CDR2, the germline V gene lists SGHTA and FQGNSA. The CDR3 spans 13 residues, from the cysteine through the phenylalanine. The sequence is cut down to CDR3 DNA, 39 bases in frame from base 1. The junction shows trimming of 0 bases on V and 7 bases on J, plus 9 bases between the germline ends. Note on this clone: Its target antigen remains unknown. There are no base qualities to consult, and no much larger clone falls within one base.

The sequence links TRBV7-2 to TRBJ1-2; no D gene call is confident. This clonotype was sampled from a human donor with classical Hodgkin lymphoma. The specimen comprised peripheral blood mononuclear cells (PBMCs), sampled at baseline. At the DNA level, the sequence is TGTGCCAGCAGCTTAGCCGGGTGGCGTGGCTACACCTTC. Its translation is CASSLAGWRGYTF.